One and the same sample provided the 6 T cell receptor beta chains below, sequenced in a study of blood T cell repertoires in COVID-19. Profiled with immunoSEQ multiplex PCR; TCRdb holds only in-frame clones, not every one. The sample has 110,000 or so clones; roughly 88% are singletons. Material: peripheral blood. The receptor source for this set is a woman in her seventies who had recovered from COVID-19.

The rearrangement uses TRBV28 and TRBJ1-1; TRBD1 matches at 7 bases. Germline V gene data show CDR1 as MDHEN and CDR2 as SYDVKM. This CDR3 has 12 residues. V trimming: 8 bases; J trimming: 11 bases; junction bases outside the gene matches: 11. The CDR3 loop is CASGPRTGGAFF. Written as DNA, the CDR3 is TGTGCCAGCGGACCGAGGACAGGAGGGGCTTTCTTT.

The sample holds one count of this clone. The chain combines TRBV28 with TRBJ2-5; D unclear. Trimming removed 0 bases at V and 3 bases at J, with 17 bases between. The CDR3 consists of 17 residues. Germline values: CDR1 MDHEN, CDR2 SYDVKM. The CDR3 DNA sequence: TGTGCCAGCAGTTTATGGCGTTTGAATCCGCCCGAAGAGACCCAGTACTTC. This gives the protein CASSLWRLNPPEETQYF.

This chain joins TRBV6-2 or TRBV6-3 and TRBJ2-1; no clear D gene. The CDR3 extends over 12 amino acids. The germline V gene has CDR1 MNHEY and CDR2 SVGEGT. V was cut by 6 bases and J by 10 bases, with 13 bases left in between. The CDR3 here is CASSDLGYEQFF. CDR3 in DNA: TGTGCCAGCAGCGACCTAGGTTACGAGCAGTTCTTC.

J is TRBJ2-6 and V is TRBV24-1; 10 bases align to TRBD1. The length of the CDR3 is 16 residues. From germline, CDR1 is KGHDR and CDR2 SFDVKD. V trimming: 6 bases; J trimming: 1 base; junction bases outside the gene matches: 2. The CDR3 is CATSWTGGSGANVLTF. The CDR3 DNA reads as TGTGCCACCAGTTGGACAGGGGGGTCTGGGGCCAACGTCCTGACTTTC.

The chain combines TRBV7-2 with TRBJ1-6; D unclear. This CDR3 is 13 amino acids long. The germline V and J ends were trimmed by 1 base and 10 bases, with 8 bases remaining between them. Looked up from germline, CDR1 is SGHTA and CDR2 is FQGNSA. The CDR3 spells CASSLGVGSPLHF. For the CDR3, the DNA is TGTGCCAGCAGCTTAGGAGTCGGGTCACCCCTCCACTTT.

The count of this clone is one. The chain has TRBV20-1 and TRBJ2-7; 9 bases fit TRBD1. Germline CDR1 and CDR2: DFQATT and SNEGSKA (reference sequence). J was trimmed by 1 base and V by 3 bases; bases with no gene match: 10. This CDR3 has 16 amino acids. The CDR3, as DNA: TGCAGTGCTAGTGGGTTCTGGGGGACAGGGTCCTACGAGCAGTACTTC. Translation gives CSASGFWGTGSYEQYF.